This T cell receptor beta chain is from a study of technical replicates of blood from four donors. Measured with immunoSEQ multiplex PCR; TCRdb has only the in-frame clones, and not every one. This table has some 64,000 clones, more than 85% appearing once. CDR1 and CDR2 (germline): SGHRS, YFSETQ. The CDR3 is 14 amino acids. V lost 4 bases to trimming and J lost 5 bases; unmatched junction nucleotides: 7. This rearrangement joins TRBV5-1 to TRBJ2-5, with TRBD2 identical over 8 bases. The receptor comes from a human donor in good health. Some clones in this sample may be carry-over from other donors' samples. Sequenced input: PBMCs. The CDR3 loop is CASSPGLAGETQYF. The CDR3 coding sequence is TGCGCCAGCAGCCCTGGACTAGCCGGGGAGACCCAGTACTTC.